Listed here are 9 T cell receptor beta chains from one sample, sequenced in a study of blood T cell repertoires in COVID-19. Method: immunoSEQ multiplex PCR; TCRdb's copy keeps in-frame clones and lacks some. This table holds about 260,000 clones, about 89% found once. Sequencing input: peripheral blood. The receptor set was obtained from a middle-aged man who had recovered from COVID-19.

The V and J genes are TRBV19 and TRBJ2-7; unclear D gene. V lost 3 bases and J 4 bases, leaving 10 bases between the germline ends. Germline V gene sequence: CDR1 LNHDA, CDR2 SQIVND (reference sequence). This CDR3 is 13 amino acids long. As DNA, the CDR3 is TGTGCCAGTAGTATCACAAACCTGTACGAGCAGTACTTC. This encodes CASSITNLYEQYF.

V is TRBV2 and J is TRBJ2-7; maybe TRBD1 (6 bases). V was trimmed by 4 bases and J by 7 bases, leaving 11 bases between them. The germline V gene has CDR1 SNHLY and CDR2 FYNNEI. The CDR3 contains 12 residues. This CDR3 reads CASSVGGSEQYF. The DNA for the CDR3 is TGTGCCAGCAGTGTTGGGGGCTCGGAGCAGTACTTC. Full variable domain (outside the CDR3, taken from reference TRBV2 and TRBJ2-7): EPEVTQTPSHQVTQMGQEVILRCVPISNHLYFYWYRQILGQKVEFLVSFYNNEISEKSEIFDDQFSVERPDGSNFTLKIRSTKLEDSAMYFCASSVGGSEQYFGPGTRLTVT.

The rearrangement joins TRBV2 to TRBJ1-4, with D perhaps TRBD1 (6 bases). V lost 10 bases, J lost 8 bases, and 14 bases lay in between. The germline gives CDR1 SNHLY, CDR2 FYNNEI. The CDR3 sequence is 12 residues long. For the CDR3, the DNA is TGTGCCACCCGCGGGGGGGCAGAAAAACTGTTTTTT. Translation: CATRGGAEKLFF.

The chain recombines TRBV6-4 with TRBJ2-3; D is unclear. Per the germline V gene, CDR1 is MRHNA and CDR2 is SNTAGT. Trimming removed 2 bases at V and 3 bases at J, with 6 bases between. The CDR3 length is 13 residues. The CDR3 sequence is CASSDGATDTQYF. As DNA, the CDR3 is TGTGCCAGCAGTGACGGAGCAACAGATACGCAGTATTTT.

The V call is TRBV19, the J call TRBJ1-4; the D is unclear. V was clipped by 9 bases and J by 0 bases, with 20 bases between them. The CDR3 loop spans 17 amino acids. Germline CDR1 is LNHDA and CDR2 is SQIVND (reference sequence). This chain's CDR3 is CASYKGVRTSTNEKLFF. In nucleotides, the CDR3 is TGTGCCAGCTATAAGGGAGTCCGAACATCAACTAATGAAAAACTGTTTTTT. The complete variable domain, with remaining parts taken from reference TRBV19 and TRBJ1-4, reads DGGITQSPKYLFRKEGQNVTLSCEQNLNHDAMYWYRQDPGQGLRLIYYSQIVNDFQKGDIAEGYSVSREKKESFPLTVTSAQKNPTAFYLCASYKGVRTSTNEKLFFGSGTQLSVL.

The V and J genes are TRBV5-4 and TRBJ2-4; 8 bases are shared with TRBD2. CDR3 size: 13 residues. Germline V gene lookup returns CDR1 SGHNT and CDR2 YYREEE (reference sequence). After removal of 6 bases from V and 15 bases from J, the junction contained 14 bases not matched to a gene. The CDR3 region is CASTPGRAGGLYF. DNA of the CDR3: TGTGCCAGCACCCCGGGTCGGGCGGGGGGACTGTACTTC.

The gene calls are TRBV9 and TRBJ1-2, with 10 bases that match TRBD1. The CDR3 consists of 16 residues. The germline gives CDR1 SGDLS, CDR2 YYNGEE. V shed 0 bases, J shed 7 bases, and the junction held 9 bases outside the gene matches. CDR3 amino acids: CASSVGGTGVVGGYTF. In DNA, the CDR3 is TGTGCCAGCAGCGTAGGCGGGACAGGGGTAGTAGGTGGCTACACCTTC.

This chain connects TRBV15 to TRBJ1-3; unclear D gene. Trimming took 0 bases from V and 3 from J, leaving 9 bases between them. This CDR3 contains 15 residues. Germline lookup yields CDR1 LNHNV and CDR2 YYDKDF (reference sequence). This CDR3 is CATSRDKGSGNTIYF. The CDR3 region has the DNA TGTGCCACCAGCAGAGATAAAGGGAGTGGAAACACCATATATTTT.

This clone was seen just once. J is TRBJ1-4 and V is TRBV9; 7 bases are a match to TRBD1. The CDR3 is 14 residues long. Germline lookup yields CDR1 SGDLS and CDR2 YYNGEE. V lost 4 bases, J lost 8 bases, and 8 bases stayed unmatched. The chain's CDR3 is CASSMGQRYEKLFF. The CDR3 region has the DNA TGTGCCAGCAGCATGGGACAGCGGTACGAAAAACTGTTTTTT.